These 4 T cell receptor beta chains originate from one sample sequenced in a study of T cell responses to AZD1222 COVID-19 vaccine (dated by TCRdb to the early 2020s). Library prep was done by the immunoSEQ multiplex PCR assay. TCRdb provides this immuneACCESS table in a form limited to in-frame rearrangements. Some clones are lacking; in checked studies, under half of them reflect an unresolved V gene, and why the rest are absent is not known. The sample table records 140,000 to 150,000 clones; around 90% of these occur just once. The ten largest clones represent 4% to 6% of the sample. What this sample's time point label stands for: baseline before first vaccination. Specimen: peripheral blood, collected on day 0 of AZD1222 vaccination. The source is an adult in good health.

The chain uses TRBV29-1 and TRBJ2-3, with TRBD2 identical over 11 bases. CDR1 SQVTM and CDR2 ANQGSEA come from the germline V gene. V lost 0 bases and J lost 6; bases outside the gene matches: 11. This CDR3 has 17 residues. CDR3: CSVEDLGVAGGEDTQYF. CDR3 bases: TGCAGCGTTGAAGATCTTGGGGTAGCGGGAGGGGAGGATACGCAGTATTTT.

CDR3 sequence: CASSQDGASRDGYTF. The CDR3 nucleotides read TGTGCCAGCAGCCAAGATGGGGCCAGCCGCGATGGCTACACCTTC. The chain carries TRBV4-2 and TRBJ1-2, with D tentatively TRBD1 (5 bases). CDR3 length: 15 residues. Germline loops: CDR1 LGHNA, CDR2 YNFKEQ. Trimming stripped 0 bases from V and 6 bases from J, with 14 bases between.

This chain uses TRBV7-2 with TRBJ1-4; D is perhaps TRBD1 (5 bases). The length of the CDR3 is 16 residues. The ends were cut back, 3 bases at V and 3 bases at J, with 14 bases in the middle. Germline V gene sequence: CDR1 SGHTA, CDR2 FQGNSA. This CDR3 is CASSFPLGQSNEKLFF. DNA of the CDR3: TGTGCCAGCAGCTTCCCCTTGGGGCAGTCTAATGAAAAACTGTTTTTT.

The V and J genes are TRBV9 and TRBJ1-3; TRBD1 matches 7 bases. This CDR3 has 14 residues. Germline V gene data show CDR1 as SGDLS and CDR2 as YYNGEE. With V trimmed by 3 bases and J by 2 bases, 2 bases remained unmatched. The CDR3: CASSEGTAGNTIYF. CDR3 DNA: TGTGCCAGCAGCGAAGGGACAGCTGGAAACACCATATATTTT.